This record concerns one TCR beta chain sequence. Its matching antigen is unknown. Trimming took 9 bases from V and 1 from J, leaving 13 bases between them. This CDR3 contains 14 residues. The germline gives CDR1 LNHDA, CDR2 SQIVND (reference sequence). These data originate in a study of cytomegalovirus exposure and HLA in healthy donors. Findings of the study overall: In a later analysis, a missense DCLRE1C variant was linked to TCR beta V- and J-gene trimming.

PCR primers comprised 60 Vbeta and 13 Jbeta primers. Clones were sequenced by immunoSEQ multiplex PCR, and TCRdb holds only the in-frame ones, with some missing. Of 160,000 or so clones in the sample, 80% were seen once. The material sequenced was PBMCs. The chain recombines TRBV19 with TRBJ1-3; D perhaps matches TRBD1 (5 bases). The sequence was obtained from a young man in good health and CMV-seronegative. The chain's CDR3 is CASRLDKSGNTIYF. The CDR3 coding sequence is TGTGCCAGCCGATTGGACAAATCTGGAAACACCATATATTTT.